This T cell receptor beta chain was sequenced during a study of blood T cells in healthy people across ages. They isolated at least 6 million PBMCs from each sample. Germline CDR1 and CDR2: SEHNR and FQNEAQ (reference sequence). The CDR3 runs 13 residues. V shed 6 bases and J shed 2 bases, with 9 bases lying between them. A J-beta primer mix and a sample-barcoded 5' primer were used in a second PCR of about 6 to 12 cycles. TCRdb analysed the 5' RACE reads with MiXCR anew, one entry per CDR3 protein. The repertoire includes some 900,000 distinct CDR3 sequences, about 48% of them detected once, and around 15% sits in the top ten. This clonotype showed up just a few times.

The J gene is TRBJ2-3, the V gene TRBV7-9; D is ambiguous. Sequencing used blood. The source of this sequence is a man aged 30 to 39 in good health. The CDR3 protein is CASSPPTTDTQYF. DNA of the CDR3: TGTGCCAGCAGTCCACCTACCACAGATACGCAGTATTTT.